This entry lists 26 T cell receptor beta chains sequenced from one sample in a study of blood T cell repertoires in COVID-19. Repertoires were generated with immunoSEQ multiplex PCR, while TCRdb's copy carries only in-frame clones and drops some. The sample holds around 200,000 clones, roughly 90% seen once. What was sequenced was peripheral blood. These receptors all stem from a middle-aged man with acute or convalescent COVID-19.

The V and J genes are TRBV4-1 and TRBJ2-3, with D possibly TRBD2 on 6 matching bases. Germline V gene data show CDR1 as MGHRA and CDR2 as YSYEKL. The CDR3 is made up of 14 amino acids. V was clipped by 2 bases and J by 5 bases, with 11 bases between them. The CDR3 here is CASSQSLGGDTQYF. CDR3 DNA sequence: TGCGCCAGCAGCCAATCGCTGGGGGGAGATACGCAGTATTTT.

The J gene is TRBJ2-1, the V gene TRBV7-2; D perhaps matches TRBD2 (5 bases). Germline V CDR1 and CDR2: SGHTA, FQGNSA. The CDR3 loop spans 16 amino acids. The V and J ends lost 2 bases and 2 bases respectively, with 13 bases between them. CDR3 sequence: CASSLISGFAYNEQFF. Here the CDR3 DNA reads TGTGCCAGCAGCTTAATCTCGGGGTTCGCCTACAATGAGCAGTTCTTC.

The chain links TRBV5-4 to TRBJ2-3; D is possibly TRBD1 (6 bases). This CDR3 has 13 amino acids. Trimming cost V 0 bases and J 5 bases, with 7 bases left between them. Germline V gene data show CDR1 as SGHNT and CDR2 as YYREEE (reference sequence). The DNA of the CDR3 is TGTGCCAGCAGCTTGGACAGGGAAGATACGCAGTATTTT. Its protein product is CASSLDREDTQYF.

The table lists this clone with a few counts. The V call is TRBV28, the J call TRBJ2-3; TRBD2 agrees at 7 bases. Germline lookup yields CDR1 MDHEN and CDR2 SYDVKM. V gave up 6 bases and J gave up 2 bases; unmatched junction bases: 11. The CDR3 extends over 16 amino acids. The CDR3 DNA sequence: TGTGCCAGCAGAAGAGCGGTGGGAGGGGTCACAGATACGCAGTATTTT. It encodes CASRRAVGGVTDTQYF.

The chain has TRBV29-1 and TRBJ2-1, with D tentatively TRBD2 (7 bases). Germline CDR1 reads SQVTM; CDR2 reads ANQGSEA. V was cut by 6 bases and J by 8 bases, with 20 bases left in between. This CDR3 comprises 14 residues. CDR3 DNA: TGCAGCGTCCAAGGGGGGGCAGGGGTCGATGAGCAGTTCTTC. Translation: CSVQGGAGVDEQFF.

The chain employs TRBV4-1 and TRBJ2-7, with unresolved D. The germline gives CDR1 MGHRA, CDR2 YSYEKL. V was trimmed by 1 base and J by 0 bases, leaving 13 bases between them. There are 16 residues in the CDR3. For the CDR3, the DNA is TGCGCCAGCAGCCAAGTTGCCAGACTCGTCTCCTACGAGCAGTACTTC. Translating gives CASSQVARLVSYEQYF.

The V call is TRBV9, the J call TRBJ1-2; perhaps TRBD1 as D (5 bases). V lost 3 bases, J lost 2 bases, and 8 bases lay in between. The germline CDR1 and CDR2 sequences are SGDLS and YYNGEE. CDR3 length: 13 amino acids. As DNA, the CDR3 is TGTGCCAGCAGCGAGGGGAGGAACTATGGCTACACCTTC. It codes for CASSEGRNYGYTF. The full variable domain, rest sourced from reference TRBV9 and TRBJ1-2, is DSGVTQTPKHLITATGQRVTLRCSPRSGDLSVYWYQQSLDQGLQFLIQYYNGEERAKGNILERFSAQQFPDLHSELNLSSLELGDSALYFCASSEGRNYGYTFGSGTRLTVV.

CDR3 residues: CASQDQGLGGKETQYF. CDR3 DNA: TGTGCCAGTCAAGATCAGGGACTGGGGGGGAAAGAGACCCAGTACTTC. The chain combines TRBV19 with TRBJ2-5, with TRBD2 matching over 7 bases. Losses at the gene ends were 8 bases for V and 3 bases for J; bases not matched to a gene: 15. CDR1 is LNHDA, CDR2 SQIVND, per germline (reference sequence). The CDR3 is 16 amino acids.

The rearrangement links TRBV7-2 to TRBJ2-6; D is unclear. CDR1 and CDR2 from the germline V gene are SGHTA and FQGNSA. CDR3 length: 18 residues. Trimming stripped 1 base from V and 0 bases from J, with 13 bases between. The CDR3 nucleotides are TGTGCCAGCAGCTTAGTCGTCAGAGACACCTCTGGGGCCAACGTCCTGACTTTC. This gives the protein CASSLVVRDTSGANVLTF.

The rearrangement joins TRBV2 to TRBJ1-6; 7 nucleotides line up with TRBD1. CDR1 is SNHLY and CDR2 is FYNNEI in the germline V gene. CDR3 length equals 12 residues. After removal of 8 bases from V and 9 bases from J, the junction contained 4 bases not matched to a gene. The CDR3 loop reads CASGTATSPLHF. The DNA for the CDR3 is TGTGCCAGCGGGACAGCTACTTCACCCCTCCACTTT.

The V call is TRBV6-5, the J call TRBJ1-2; TRBD1 agrees at 7 bases. CDR3 length: 14 amino acids. The germline V gene has CDR1 MNHEY and CDR2 SVGAGI. Trimming removed 10 bases from V and 2 bases from J; junction bases left unmatched: 10. The CDR3 spells CATRRRGHNYGYTF. The DNA of the CDR3 is TGTGCCACCCGTCGGAGGGGGCACAACTATGGCTACACCTTC.

The V call is TRBV25-1, the J call TRBJ1-4; 7 bases are a match to TRBD1. Looked up from germline, CDR1 is MGHDK and CDR2 is SYGVNS. CDR3 length equals 17 residues. With 1 base clipped from V and 3 bases from J, the junction kept 8 bases outside the gene matches. The CDR3 DNA reads as TGTGCCAGCAGTGAATTCGGAGGGGGCGCGGCTAATGAAAAACTGTTTTTT. Amino acids: CASSEFGGGAANEKLFF.

CDR3 sequence: CASSQSISSGNTIYF. The CDR3, as DNA: TGTGCCAGCAGCCAAAGTATCAGCTCTGGAAACACCATATATTTT. The chain carries TRBV7-2 and TRBJ1-3; D unclear. This CDR3 contains 15 residues. Germline lookup yields CDR1 SGHTA and CDR2 FQGNSA. V lost 5 bases and J lost 0, with 11 bases in between.

V usage is TRBV4-2 and J usage is TRBJ2-1, with 11 positions matching TRBD2. CDR3 size: 16 residues. With 5 bases clipped from V and 5 bases from J, the junction kept 8 bases outside the gene matches. CDR1 and CDR2 from the germline V gene are LGHNA and YNFKEQ. This CDR3 reads CASSFSGGAVNNEQFF. In nucleotides, the CDR3 is TGTGCCAGCAGCTTTAGCGGGGGGGCAGTTAACAATGAGCAGTTCTTC.

The chain recombines TRBV30 with TRBJ2-7, with 7 nucleotides matching TRBD2. V trimming: 4 bases; J trimming: 2 bases; junction bases outside the gene matches: 8. The germline CDR1 and CDR2 sequences are GTSNPN and SVGIG (reference sequence). The CDR3 is made up of 14 amino acids. CDR3 sequence (DNA): TGTGCCTGGACTCGCGGGAGTCAGACCTACGAGCAGTACTTC. Translating gives CAWTRGSQTYEQYF.

This clone has just one count. The chain carries TRBV7-9 and TRBJ2-3; 8 nucleotides align to TRBD1. The CDR3 is 16 amino acids. V gave up 2 bases and J gave up 3 bases; unmatched junction bases: 7. Germline V gene lookup returns CDR1 SEHNR and CDR2 FQNEAQ (reference sequence). CDR3 sequence reads: CASSLSRTGSTDTQYF. The CDR3 DNA reads TGTGCCAGCAGCTTATCAAGGACAGGGTCAACAGATACGCAGTATTTT.

This clone occurred a few times. The gene calls are TRBV28 and TRBJ1-4; TRBD1 aligns across 9 bases. From germline, CDR1 is MDHEN and CDR2 SYDVKM. The junction had 2 bases not matched to a gene; V was cut back by 9 bases and J by 3 bases. This CDR3 region has 13 residues. The CDR3 spells CASWTGANEKLFF. The CDR3 region has the DNA TGTGCCAGTTGGACAGGGGCTAATGAAAAACTGTTTTTT.

This sequence joins TRBV5-1 and TRBJ2-3; D is ambiguous. V lost 0 bases, J lost 0 bases, and 14 bases lay in between. Germline V lookup: CDR1 SGHRS, CDR2 YFSETQ. The CDR3 is 17 amino acids. The CDR3 bases are TGCGCCAGCAGCTTGGCCCAGATATCGACTAGCACAGATACGCAGTATTTT. This codes for CASSLAQISTSTDTQYF.

CDR3 coding DNA: TGTGCCACCAGTCATAGACGGGGGCCCCAGCATTTT. It yields the protein CATSHRRGPQHF. The V and J genes are TRBV24-1 and TRBJ1-5, with D unresolved. V was shortened by 6 bases and J by 9 bases, with 11 bases between the two germline ends. CDR1 KGHDR and CDR2 SFDVKD come from the germline V gene. The CDR3 totals 12 residues.

V is TRBV5-6 and J is TRBJ2-2, with 10 positions matching TRBD2. This CDR3 is 15 amino acids long. Germline CDR1 SGHDT, CDR2 YYEEEE. Losses at the gene ends were 4 bases for V and 4 bases for J; bases not matched to a gene: 4. CDR3 in DNA: TGTGCCAGCAGCCCGCTAGCGGGAGCCACCGGGGAGCTGTTTTTT. Protein sequence: CASSPLAGATGELFF.

This clone was seen just once. CDR3 nucleotides: TGTGCCAGCACCCGAAAGGGGACACCGATGAATCAGCCCCAGCATTTT. Encoded protein: CASTRKGTPMNQPQHF. J is TRBJ1-5 and V is TRBV11-3, with TRBD1 as a possible D gene (6 bases). Germline V gives CDR1 SGHNT, CDR2 YENEEA. The ends were cut back, 7 bases at V and 4 bases at J, with 20 bases in the middle. CDR3 length: 16 amino acids.

The V gene is TRBV6-6, the J gene TRBJ1-3; 7 nucleotides line up with TRBD1. The germline V gene encodes CDR1 MNHNY and CDR2 SVGAGI (reference sequence). This CDR3 contains 16 residues. The J segment lost 1 base and the V segment lost 2 bases, leaving 5 bases of the junction unmatched. CDR3 sequence: CASSYVRGRSGNTIYF. CDR3 sequence (DNA): TGTGCCAGCAGTTACGTAAGGGGGCGGTCTGGAAACACCATATATTTT.

This chain joins TRBV4-1 and TRBJ2-1; TRBD2 agrees at 9 bases. The CDR3 covers 15 residues. CDR1 MGHRA and CDR2 YSYEKL come from the germline V gene. V was pared by 5 bases and J by 4 bases, with 6 bases of the junction left unmatched. This CDR3 reads CASSSWTSDYNEQFF. CDR3 nucleotides: TGCGCCAGCAGCTCTTGGACTAGCGATTACAATGAGCAGTTCTTC.

The chain has TRBV30 and TRBJ1-4; D possibly corresponds to TRBD1 (5 bases). Germline V gene data show CDR1 as GTSNPN and CDR2 as SVGIG (reference sequence). Trimming pared 1 base from V and 7 bases from J, leaving 19 bases between. The CDR3 runs to 16 residues. The CDR3 DNA follows: TGTGCCTGGAGTGGTGGGGCAGGTGGGTTGGGTGAAAAACTGTTTTTT. Amino acids: CAWSGGAGGLGEKLFF. The full variable domain, rest sourced from reference TRBV30 and TRBJ1-4, is SQTIHQWPATLVQPVGSPLSLECTVEGTSNPNLYWYRQAAGRGLQLLFYSVGIGQISSEVPQNLSASRPQDRQFILSSKKLLLSDSGFYLCAWSGGAGGLGEKLFFGSGTQLSVL.

J is TRBJ2-2 and V is TRBV9; TRBD1 aligns across 7 bases. With 2 bases clipped from V and 4 bases from J, the junction kept 8 bases outside the gene matches. Per the germline V gene, CDR1 is SGDLS and CDR2 is YYNGEE. CDR3 length equals 16 residues. This chain's CDR3 is CASSVLDRDGTGELFF. The CDR3 DNA is TGTGCCAGCAGCGTCCTAGACAGGGATGGCACCGGGGAGCTGTTTTTT.

V usage is TRBV29-1 and J usage is TRBJ1-1; 7 bases align to TRBD1. CDR1 is SQVTM, CDR2 ANQGSEA, per germline. V lost 6 bases, J lost 3 bases, and 4 bases stayed unmatched. The CDR3 runs 12 residues. The DNA of the CDR3 is TGCAGCGTCACAGGGGCGGACACTGAAGCTTTCTTT. Its protein product is CSVTGADTEAFF.